The clone carrying this T cell receptor (beta chain) has a handful of counts. The antigen is unknown. The germline gives CDR1 SGHRS, CDR2 YFSETQ. V was pared by 1 base and J by 3 bases, with 14 bases between. This CDR3 contains 15 residues. Preparing the TCRbeta library involved the use of unique molecular identifiers. TCRdb redid the calling of the PCR reads with MiXCR, one entry per CDR3 protein. Altogether fewer than 750,000 distinct CDR3 sequences are present, more than 20% being singletons, with the ten largest covering under 45%. This sample stems from a study of T-cell reconstitution after alpha-beta-depleted transplantation in children. Study-wide points: Day-60 TCRbeta diversity that was high in some patients was derived from surviving recipient T cells and thymic progenitors. Where alpha-beta T cells came from about two months after transplant was reportedly several hundred expanded graft clones. T-cell numbers and diversity one year post-transplant derived largely from freshly generated T cells.

The rearrangement uses TRBV5-1 and TRBJ2-7; possibly TRBD1 or TRBD2 for D (7 bases each). The TCR was taken from a boy less than two years old with Wiskott-Aldrich syndrome, due to receive a stem cell transplant. The input for sequencing was PBMCs, taken before TCRalphabeta/CD19-depleted stem cell transplant. The CDR3 DNA reads as TGCGCCAGCAGCTTGCTCGGCAGGGGGGGCTACGAGCAGTACTTC. The encoded protein is CASSLLGRGGYEQYF.